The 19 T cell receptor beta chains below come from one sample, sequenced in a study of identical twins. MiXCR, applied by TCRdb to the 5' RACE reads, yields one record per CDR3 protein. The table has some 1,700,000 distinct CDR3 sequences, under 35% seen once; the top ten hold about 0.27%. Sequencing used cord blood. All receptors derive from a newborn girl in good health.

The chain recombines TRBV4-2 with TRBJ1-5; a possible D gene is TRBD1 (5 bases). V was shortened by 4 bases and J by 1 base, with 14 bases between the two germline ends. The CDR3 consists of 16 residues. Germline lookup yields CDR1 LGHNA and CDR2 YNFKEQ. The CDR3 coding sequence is TGTGCCAGCAGCCCAAAAGCGGGGGAGAGCAATCAGCCCCAGCATTTT. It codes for CASSPKAGESNQPQHF.

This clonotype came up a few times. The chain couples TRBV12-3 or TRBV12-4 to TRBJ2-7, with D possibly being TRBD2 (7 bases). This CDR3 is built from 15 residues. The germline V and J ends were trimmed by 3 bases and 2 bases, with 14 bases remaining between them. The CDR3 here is CASSFTGGGPYEQYF. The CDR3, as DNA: TGTGCCAGCAGTTTTACCGGCGGGGGCCCCTACGAGCAGTACTTC.

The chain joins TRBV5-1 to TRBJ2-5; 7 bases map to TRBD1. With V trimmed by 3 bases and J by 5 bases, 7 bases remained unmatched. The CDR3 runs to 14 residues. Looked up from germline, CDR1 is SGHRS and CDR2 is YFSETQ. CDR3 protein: CASSSTGESETQYF. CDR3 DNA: TGCGCCAGCAGCTCTACAGGGGAGTCGGAGACCCAGTACTTC. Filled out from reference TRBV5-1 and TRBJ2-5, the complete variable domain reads KAGVTQTPRYLIKTRGQQVTLSCSPISGHRSVSWYQQTPGQGLQFLFEYFSETQRNKGNFPGRFSGRQFSNSRSEMNVSTLELGDSALYLCASSSTGESETQYFGPGTRLLVL.

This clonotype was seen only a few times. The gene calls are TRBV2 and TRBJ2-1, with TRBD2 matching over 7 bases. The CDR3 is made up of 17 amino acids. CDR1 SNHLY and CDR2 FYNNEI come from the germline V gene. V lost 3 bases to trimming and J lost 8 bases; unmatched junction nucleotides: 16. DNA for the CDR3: TGTGCCAGCAGTGAGCAGCCTTTGAGCGGGGTGGGCGATGAGCAGTTCTTC. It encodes CASSEQPLSGVGDEQFF.

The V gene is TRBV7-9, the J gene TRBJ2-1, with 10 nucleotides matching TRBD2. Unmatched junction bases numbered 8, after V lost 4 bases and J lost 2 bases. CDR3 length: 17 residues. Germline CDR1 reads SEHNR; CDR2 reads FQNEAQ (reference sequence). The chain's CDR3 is CASSSSSGGPTYNEQFF. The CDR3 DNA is TGTGCCAGCAGCTCCTCTAGCGGGGGCCCGACCTACAATGAGCAGTTCTTC. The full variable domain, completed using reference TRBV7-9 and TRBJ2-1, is DTGVSQNPRHKITKRGQNVTFRCDPISEHNRLYWYRQTLGQGPEFLTYFQNEAQLEKSRLLSDRFSAERPKGSFSTLEIQRTEQGDSAMYLCASSSSSGGPTYNEQFFGPGTRLTVL.

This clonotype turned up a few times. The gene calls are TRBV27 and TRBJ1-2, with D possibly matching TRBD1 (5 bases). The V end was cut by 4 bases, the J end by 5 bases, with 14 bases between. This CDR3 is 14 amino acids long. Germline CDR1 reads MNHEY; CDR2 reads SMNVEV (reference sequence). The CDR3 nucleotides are TGTGCCAGCAGTTACCGACAGAGGGATTATGGCTACACCTTC. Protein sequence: CASSYRQRDYGYTF.

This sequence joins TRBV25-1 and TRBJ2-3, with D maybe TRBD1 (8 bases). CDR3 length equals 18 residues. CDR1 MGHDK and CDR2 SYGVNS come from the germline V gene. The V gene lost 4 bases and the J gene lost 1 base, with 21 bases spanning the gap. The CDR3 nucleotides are TGTGCCAGCAGTGTACGTCCCCGGACAGGGAGGGGCACAGATACGCAGTATTTT. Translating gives CASSVRPRTGRGTDTQYF. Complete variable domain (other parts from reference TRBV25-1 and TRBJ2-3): EADIYQTPRYLVIGTGKKITLECSQTMGHDKMYWYQQDPGMELHLIHYSYGVNSTEKGDLSSESTVSRIRTEHFPLTLESARPSHTSQYLCASSVRPRTGRGTDTQYFGPGTRLTVL.

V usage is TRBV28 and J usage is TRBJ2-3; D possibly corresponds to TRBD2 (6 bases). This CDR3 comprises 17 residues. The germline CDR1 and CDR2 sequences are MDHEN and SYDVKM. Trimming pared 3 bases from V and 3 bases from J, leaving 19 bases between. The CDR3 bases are TGTGCCAGCAGTTTGGTTAGCGGAGCTGTGAAAACAGATACGCAGTATTTT. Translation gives CASSLVSGAVKTDTQYF.

The CDR3 reads CSTPFRQAQLGSNQPQHF. The CDR3 nucleotides read TGCAGTACCCCTTTTCGACAGGCACAATTAGGTAGCAATCAGCCCCAGCATTTT. This chain links TRBV20-1 with TRBJ1-5, with D perhaps matching TRBD1 (6 bases). Per the germline V gene, CDR1 is DFQATT and CDR2 is SNEGSKA (reference sequence). V lost 8 bases, J lost 0 bases, and 26 bases lay in between. The CDR3 extends over 18 amino acids.

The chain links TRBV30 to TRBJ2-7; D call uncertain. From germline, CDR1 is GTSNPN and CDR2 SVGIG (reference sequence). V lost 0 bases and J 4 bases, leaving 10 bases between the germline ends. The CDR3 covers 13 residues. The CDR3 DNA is TGTGCCTGGAGTGTACGAGCGACGTACGAGCAGTACTTC. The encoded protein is CAWSVRATYEQYF.

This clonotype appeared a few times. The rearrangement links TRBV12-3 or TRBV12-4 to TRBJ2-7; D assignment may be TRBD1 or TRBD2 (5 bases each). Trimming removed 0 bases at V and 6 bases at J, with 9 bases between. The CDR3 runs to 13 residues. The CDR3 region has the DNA TGTGCCAGCAGTTTAGCCCCGGGGCCCGAGCAGTACTTC. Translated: CASSLAPGPEQYF.

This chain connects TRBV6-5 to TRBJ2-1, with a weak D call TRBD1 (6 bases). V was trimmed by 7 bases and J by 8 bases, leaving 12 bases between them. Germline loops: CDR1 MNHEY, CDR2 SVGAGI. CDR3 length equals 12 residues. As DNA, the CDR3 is TGTGCCAGCACCAACAGGGTGGATGAGCAGTTCTTC. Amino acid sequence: CASTNRVDEQFF.

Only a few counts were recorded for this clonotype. The CDR3 loop is CSVMEASYNEQFF. DNA for the CDR3: TGCAGTGTCATGGAAGCTTCCTACAATGAGCAGTTCTTC. The chain employs TRBV20-1 and TRBJ2-1; the D is unclear. Germline lookup yields CDR1 DFQATT and CDR2 SNEGSKA (reference sequence). This CDR3 spans 13 amino acids. Trimming pared 7 bases from V and 1 base from J, leaving 11 bases between.

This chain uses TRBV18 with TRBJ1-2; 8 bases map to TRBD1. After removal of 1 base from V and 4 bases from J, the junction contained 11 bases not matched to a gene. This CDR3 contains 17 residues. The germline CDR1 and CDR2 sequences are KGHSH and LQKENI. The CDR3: CASSPLPEDRATYGYTF. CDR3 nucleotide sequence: TGTGCCAGCTCACCACTACCGGAGGACAGGGCTACCTATGGCTACACCTTC.

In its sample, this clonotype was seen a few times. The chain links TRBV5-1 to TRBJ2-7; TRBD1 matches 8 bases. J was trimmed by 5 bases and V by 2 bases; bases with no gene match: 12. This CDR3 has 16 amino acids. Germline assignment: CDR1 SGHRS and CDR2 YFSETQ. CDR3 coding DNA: TGCGCCAGCAGCTTTAGGGGATCCGGGACAGGTCACGAGCAGTACTTC. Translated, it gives CASSFRGSGTGHEQYF.

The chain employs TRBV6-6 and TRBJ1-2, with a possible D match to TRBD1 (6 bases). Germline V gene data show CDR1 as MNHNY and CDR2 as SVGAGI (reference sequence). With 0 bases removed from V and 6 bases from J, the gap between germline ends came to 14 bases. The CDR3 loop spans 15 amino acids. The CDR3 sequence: CASSYSMGAEDGYTF. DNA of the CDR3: TGTGCCAGCAGTTACTCGATGGGGGCTGAGGATGGCTACACCTTC.

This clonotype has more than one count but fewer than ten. CDR3 region: CASSPRRTSAYNEQFF. CDR3 coding DNA: TGCGCCAGCAGCCCGAGAAGGACTAGCGCGTACAATGAGCAGTTCTTC. The chain carries TRBV5-1 and TRBJ2-1; TRBD2 aligns across 9 bases. CDR1 SGHRS and CDR2 YFSETQ come from the germline V gene. The CDR3 length is 16 residues. Germline trimming cut 4 bases from V and 4 bases from J; bases unmatched to any gene: 9.

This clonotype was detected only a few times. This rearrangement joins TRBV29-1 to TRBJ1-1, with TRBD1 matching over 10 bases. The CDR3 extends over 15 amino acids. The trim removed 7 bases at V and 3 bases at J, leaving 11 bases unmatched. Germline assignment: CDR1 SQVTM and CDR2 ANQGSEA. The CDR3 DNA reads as TGCAGCGGTCTAGACAGGGGGCGAAGGGACACTGAAGCTTTCTTT. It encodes CSGLDRGRRDTEAFF.

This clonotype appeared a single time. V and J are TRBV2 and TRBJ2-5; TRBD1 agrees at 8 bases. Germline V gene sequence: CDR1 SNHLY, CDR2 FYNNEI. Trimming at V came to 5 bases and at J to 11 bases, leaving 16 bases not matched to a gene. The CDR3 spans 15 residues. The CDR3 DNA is TGTGCCAGCAGTAACGACAGGGGTCACTACAATGAGCAGTACTTC. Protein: CASSNDRGHYNEQYF.